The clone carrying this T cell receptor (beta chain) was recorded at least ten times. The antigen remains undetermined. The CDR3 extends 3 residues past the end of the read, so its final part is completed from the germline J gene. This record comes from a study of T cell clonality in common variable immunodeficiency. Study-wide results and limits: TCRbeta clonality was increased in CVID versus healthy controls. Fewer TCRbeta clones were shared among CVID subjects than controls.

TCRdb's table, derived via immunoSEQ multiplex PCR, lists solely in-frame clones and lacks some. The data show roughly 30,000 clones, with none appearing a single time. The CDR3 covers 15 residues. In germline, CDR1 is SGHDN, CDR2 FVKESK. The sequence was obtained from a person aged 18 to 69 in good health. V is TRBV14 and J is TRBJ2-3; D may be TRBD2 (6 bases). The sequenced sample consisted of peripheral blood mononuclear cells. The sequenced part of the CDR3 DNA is TGTGCCAGCAGCCCAACCGGGACTCGGTTCGGCACG. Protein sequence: CASSPTGTRFGT. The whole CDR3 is CASSPTGTRFGTQYF.